This entry lists 21 T cell receptor beta chains sequenced from one sample in a study of patients and donors after allogeneic stem cell transplantation. TCRdb re-analysed the RT-PCR reads in MiXCR, keeping a single row per CDR3 protein. Altogether some 230,000 distinct CDR3 sequences are present, roughly an eighth being singletons, with the ten largest covering roughly 10%. The sequenced sample consisted of blood, either unsorted or a sorted T cell fraction (not recorded which). Receptors were obtained from a human donor who was either an allogeneic HSCT recipient or a stem cell or donor lymphocyte infusion donor (not recorded which). It is not recorded whose cells these are; they may come from a transplant donor.

The chain is built from TRBV5-1 and TRBJ1-1; D remains ambiguous. The germline V gene encodes CDR1 SGHRS and CDR2 YFSETQ. The CDR3 contains 13 residues. V lost 2 bases, J lost 1 base, and 6 bases lay in between. The CDR3 DNA is TGCGCCAGCAGCTTCGGAGAGAACACTGAAGCTTTCTTT. It specifies CASSFGENTEAFF.

This clonotype turned up a few times. The V call is TRBV20-1, the J call TRBJ1-6; D is unresolved. The CDR3 runs 13 residues. Germline values: CDR1 DFQATT, CDR2 SNEGSKA (reference sequence). With 4 bases removed from V and 4 bases from J, the gap between germline ends came to 8 bases. This chain's CDR3 is CSANLQYNSPLHF. The CDR3 DNA follows: TGCAGTGCTAACTTGCAGTATAATTCACCCCTCCACTTT.

CDR3: CSAVVGHTQYF. In DNA, the CDR3 is TGCAGTGCTGTGGTGGGGCATACGCAGTATTTT. The rearrangement joins TRBV20-1 to TRBJ2-3; TRBD1 is a possible D gene (5 bases). Germline CDR1 is DFQATT and CDR2 is SNEGSKA (reference sequence). The CDR3 has 11 amino acids. V dropped 5 bases and J dropped 7 bases, with 10 bases sitting between them.

The CDR3 bases are TGTGCCAGCAGCTCAAGCGGGGGGGACTCCTACAATGAGCAGTTCTTC. It is translated as CASSSSGGDSYNEQFF. This chain connects TRBV5-4 to TRBJ2-1, with 10 bases lining up with TRBD2. Germline V gene sequence: CDR1 SGHNT, CDR2 YYREEE (reference sequence). J was trimmed by 0 bases and V by 3 bases; bases with no gene match: 3. This CDR3 contains 16 residues. The entire variable domain, with the rest obtained from reference TRBV5-4 and TRBJ2-1, is as follows: ETGVTQSPTHLIKTRGQQVTLRCSSQSGHNTVSWYQQALGQGPQFIFQYYREEENGRGNFPPRFSGLQFPNYSSELNVNALELDDSALYLCASSSSGGDSYNEQFFGPGTRLTVL.

This clonotype came up a few times. This chain uses TRBV27 with TRBJ1-5; a weak D match, TRBD1 (5 bases). The CDR3 covers 14 residues. Trimming took off 5 bases at V and 9 bases at J, with 17 bases between the two ends. CDR1 is MNHEY and CDR2 is SMNVEV in the germline V gene (reference sequence). DNA of the CDR3: TGTGCCAGCAGTGAGGCATCCTGGGGGAGGCCCCAGCATTTT. Protein: CASSEASWGRPQHF.

The V call is TRBV25-1, the J call TRBJ2-1; unclear D gene. The V gene's germline CDR1 is MGHDK and CDR2 SYGVNS. The CDR3 extends over 11 amino acids. The ends were cut back, 5 bases at V and 8 bases at J, with 7 bases in the middle. The CDR3: CASSLDYEQFF. The CDR3, as DNA: TGTGCCAGCAGTCTAGATTATGAGCAGTTCTTC.

The genes are TRBV6-1 and TRBJ1-3; D not certain. V lost 3 bases and J 3 bases, leaving 15 bases between the germline ends. This CDR3 region has 16 residues. The germline V gene has CDR1 MNHNS and CDR2 SASEGT. The CDR3 loop is CASSDWILSFGNTIYF. CDR3 nucleotide sequence: TGTGCCAGCAGTGACTGGATTTTGAGCTTTGGAAACACCATATATTTT.

A few counts support this clonotype. This sequence joins TRBV7-6 and TRBJ2-1; 7 nucleotides agree with TRBD2. V lost 7 bases to trimming and J lost 4 bases; unmatched junction nucleotides: 7. CDR1 and CDR2 (germline): SGHVS, FNYEAQ. The CDR3 contains 14 residues. CDR3 sequence reads: CASKRAGLYNEQFF. In DNA form, the CDR3 reads TGTGCCAGCAAACGCGCGGGACTATACAATGAGCAGTTCTTC.

This clonotype occurred a few times. V is TRBV5-1 and J is TRBJ2-1; the D is unclear. Germline CDR1 is SGHRS and CDR2 is YFSETQ. The CDR3 extends over 15 amino acids. V shed 0 bases and J shed 0 bases, with 7 bases lying between them. The CDR3 DNA reads as TGCGCCAGCAGCTTGGCGGCAGGCTCCTACAATGAGCAGTTCTTC. Amino acids: CASSLAAGSYNEQFF.

This clonotype has at least ten counts. The rearrangement uses TRBV2 and TRBJ1-3; D not certain. CDR1 is SNHLY and CDR2 is FYNNEI in the germline V gene. The CDR3 covers 14 residues. Trimming took 6 bases from V and 0 from J, leaving 9 bases between them. The CDR3 loop is CASSRSSSGNTIYF. The CDR3 DNA is TGTGCCAGCAGCCGATCTAGCTCTGGAAACACCATATATTTT.

The V gene is TRBV15, the J gene TRBJ2-1; 7 nucleotides align to TRBD2. Unmatched junction bases numbered 6, after V lost 4 bases and J lost 3 bases. The CDR3 is made up of 15 amino acids. Germline V CDR1 and CDR2: LNHNV, YYDKDF (reference sequence). CDR3 loop: CATSTSRGDYNEQFF. The CDR3 bases are TGTGCCACCAGCACATCCCGGGGGGACTACAATGAGCAGTTCTTC.

This clonotype has only a few counts. The chain is built from TRBV12-3 or TRBV12-4 and TRBJ2-7, with 7 bases that match TRBD1. The CDR3 length is 16 residues. V was pared by 5 bases and J by 2 bases, with 12 bases of the junction left unmatched. The CDR3 here is CASSPRTGPRTYEQYF. DNA for the CDR3: TGTGCCAGCAGTCCCAGGACAGGACCGAGAACCTACGAGCAGTACTTC.

The chain has TRBV4-2 and TRBJ2-4; 7 nucleotides line up with TRBD2. This CDR3 contains 16 residues. CDR1 and CDR2 (germline): LGHNA, YNFKEQ. V gave up 3 bases and J gave up 3 bases; unmatched junction bases: 8. The CDR3 reads CASSHRSGVFKNIQYF. The CDR3 region has the DNA TGTGCCAGCAGCCATCGAAGCGGGGTGTTCAAAAACATTCAGTACTTC.

This clonotype was detected only a few times. V usage is TRBV11-2 and J usage is TRBJ1-6, with D maybe TRBD1 (5 bases). V was clipped by 5 bases and J by 13 bases, with 15 bases between them. The germline gives CDR1 SGHAT, CDR2 FQNNGV. This CDR3 spans 13 amino acids. The CDR3 DNA is TGTGCCAGCAGCAAGACATGGAGACAGCCCCTCCACTTT. As protein: CASSKTWRQPLHF. Supplemented by reference TRBV11-2 and TRBJ1-6, the full variable domain reads EAGVAQSPRYKIIEKRQSVAFWCNPISGHATLYWYQQILGQGPKLLIQFQNNGVVDDSQLPKDRFSAERLKGVDSTLKIQPAKLEDSAVYLCASSKTWRQPLHFGNGTRLTVT.

This clonotype was recorded many times. The J gene is TRBJ2-5, the V gene TRBV6-1, with D possibly matching TRBD2 (5 bases). This CDR3 is built from 13 residues. Germline V lookup: CDR1 MNHNS, CDR2 SASEGT. The germline V and J ends were trimmed by 7 bases and 7 bases, with 16 bases remaining between them. This CDR3 is CASTDRVGGTQYF. The DNA for the CDR3 is TGTGCCAGCACCGACCGGGTTGGAGGGACCCAGTACTTC.

This chain uses TRBV4-3 with TRBJ2-1, with a tentative D call TRBD2 (6 bases). Trimming took 4 bases from V and 6 from J, leaving 16 bases between them. From germline, CDR1 is LGHNA and CDR2 YSLEER. The CDR3 extends over 15 amino acids. Here the CDR3 DNA reads TGCGCCAGCAGCCCCCGACTAGTCGGCGTCAATGAGCAGTTCTTC. Translating gives CASSPRLVGVNEQFF.

The sample holds many counts of this clonotype. The genes are TRBV12-3 or TRBV12-4 and TRBJ2-6; D remains ambiguous. The CDR3 consists of 15 residues. The V end was cut by 6 bases, the J end by 0 bases, with 9 bases between. CDR3 sequence (DNA): TGTGCCAGCAGCTTTATTATCTCTGGGGCCAACGTCCTGACTTTC. Protein: CASSFIISGANVLTF.

This clonotype was seen ten or more times. The chain joins TRBV11-2 to TRBJ2-5; 7 nucleotides line up with TRBD2. This CDR3 contains 15 residues. Germline lookup yields CDR1 SGHAT and CDR2 FQNNGV. V was pared by 5 bases and J by 1 base, with 7 bases of the junction left unmatched. CDR3 in DNA: TGTGCCAGCAGCCCTATAACTAGCGCCCAAGAGACCCAGTACTTC. It encodes CASSPITSAQETQYF.

The chain joins TRBV11-2 to TRBJ2-3; 11 nucleotides match TRBD2. In germline, CDR1 is SGHAT, CDR2 FQNNGV. This CDR3 region has 18 residues. V lost 1 base, J lost 0 bases, and 6 bases stayed unmatched. The CDR3 nucleotides read TGTGCCAGCAGCTTAGGGGCTAGCGGGGGGCTTAGCACAGATACGCAGTATTTT. This sequence encodes CASSLGASGGLSTDTQYF.

This clonotype was observed a handful of times. This chain links TRBV19 with TRBJ1-5; D ambiguous. The CDR3 is made up of 14 amino acids. Trimming took 9 bases from V and 3 from J, leaving 15 bases between them. Germline V gene data show CDR1 as LNHDA and CDR2 as SQIVND (reference sequence). CDR3 region: CASNIGPLNQPQHF. In DNA form, the CDR3 reads TGTGCCAGCAACATCGGGCCGCTCAATCAGCCCCAGCATTTT.

The chain combines TRBV4-1 with TRBJ2-1; no definite D call. With 5 bases removed from V and 7 bases from J, the gap between germline ends came to 18 bases. The CDR3 spans 15 residues. From germline, CDR1 is MGHRA and CDR2 YSYEKL. CDR3 in amino acids: CASSSGPRWENEQFF. The CDR3 DNA sequence: TGCGCCAGCAGCTCTGGCCCCCGGTGGGAAAATGAGCAGTTCTTC.